This T cell receptor beta chain came from a study of metastatic and nonmetastatic thyroid tumors. Overall study: Across peripheral blood and tumor or nodule tissue samples taken from malignant and benign thyroid patients, the repertoires were compared with one another. Findings of the study overall: It was reportedly found that TCR beta diversity was significantly higher in malignant thyroid tumors than in benign nodules, a difference seen in both blood and tumor samples.

Germline V gene sequence: CDR1 SNHLY, CDR2 FYNNEI. CDR3 length equals 12 residues. V dropped 11 bases and J dropped 1 base, with 12 bases sitting between them. Patients were all untreated before their thyroid surgery. As handled by the study authors: A distant-metastasis classifier for papillary thyroid cancer was built using CDR3 differences across clinicopathological groups. Using MiXCR, TCRdb re-called clones from the PCR reads. These V and J calls rely on TCRdb rather than the paper's analysis. The data show some 21,000 clones, 20% to 30% seen once. This clone was seen only a few times. Its matching antigen is unknown.

The receptor was isolated from a male donor with papillary thyroid cancer or a benign thyroid nodule (not recorded which). Some clones in this sample may be carry-over from other donors' samples. This chain links TRBV2 with TRBJ2-7; TRBD1 might be the D (5 bases). Source material: blood. CDR3 amino acids: CAASDSSYEQYF. CDR3 nucleotides: TGTGCCGCCTCAGACAGTTCCTACGAGCAGTACTTC.